The 12 T cell receptor beta chains given below trace back to one sample, sequenced in a study of T cells in Graves' hyperthyroidism and ophthalmopathy. TCR beta CDR3 sequences were amplified from RNA transcripts. Carried out on the TCR CDR3, a first-round RT-PCR used the HTBI primer set. TCRdb recomputed calls from the multiplex PCR reads with MiXCR, one row per CDR3 protein. Seen here are 800,000 or so distinct CDR3 sequences, over 35% observed once, and the top ten hold 8.9%. Material: blood. These receptors originate from a man aged 18 to 29 with Graves' hyperthyroidism.

This clonotype was found once. The chain carries TRBV20-1 and TRBJ2-7; D ambiguous. CDR3 size: 13 residues. Trimming took off 0 bases at V and 2 bases at J, with 8 bases between the two ends. The germline V gene encodes CDR1 DFQATT and CDR2 SNEGSKA (reference sequence). This CDR3 is CSAREGMTYEQYF. CDR3 nucleotide sequence: TGCAGTGCTAGAGAGGGAATGACCTACGAGCAGTACTTC.

This clonotype has a handful of counts. The V and J genes are TRBV20-1 and TRBJ1-4, with D hard to call. This CDR3 is built from 11 residues. V was cut by 3 bases and J by 12 bases, with 11 bases left in between. CDR1 and CDR2 from the germline V gene are DFQATT and SNEGSKA (reference sequence). The CDR3 nucleotides read TGCAGTGCTAGCACCCCATGGGAACTGTTTTTT. This gives the protein CSASTPWELFF.

The gene calls are TRBV11-1 and TRBJ2-7; no reliable D call. This CDR3 region has 11 residues. V was trimmed by 3 bases and J by 9 bases, leaving 9 bases between them. In germline, CDR1 is SGHAT, CDR2 FQDESV (reference sequence). For the CDR3, the DNA is TGTGCCAGCAGCTTTTTAGTGGTGCAGTACTTC. Protein sequence: CASSFLVVQYF.

This clonotype has at least ten counts. The CDR3 protein is CASSPPARETQYF. In DNA, the CDR3 is TGTGCCAGCTCACCGCCGGCACGAGAGACCCAGTACTTC. The chain is built from TRBV18 and TRBJ2-5; D call uncertain. The V gene lost 3 bases and the J gene lost 4 bases, with 9 bases spanning the gap. This CDR3 has 13 residues. The germline V gene has CDR1 KGHSH and CDR2 LQKENI.

This rearrangement joins TRBV20-1 to TRBJ1-1; no clear D gene. V lost 4 bases to trimming and J lost 9 bases, with 15 bases between them. Germline-derived CDR1 and CDR2 are DFQATT and SNEGSKA (reference sequence). The CDR3 runs to 12 residues. The CDR3 reads CSAIIPARQAFF. The CDR3, as DNA: TGCAGTGCTATAATACCAGCCCGACAAGCTTTCTTT.

This clonotype was observed a handful of times. The rearrangement joins TRBV12-3 or TRBV12-4 to TRBJ1-1; 8 nucleotides agree with TRBD1. The V segment lost 7 bases and the J segment 0 bases; nucleotides outside the gene matches: 4. The CDR3 spans 14 residues. The CDR3 loop is CASTLGQVNTEAFF. In DNA, the CDR3 is TGTGCCAGCACCCTGGGACAGGTGAACACTGAAGCTTTCTTT.

CDR3 region: CATFPDSPGDYGYTF. In nucleotides, the CDR3 is TGTGCCACCTTTCCGGACAGCCCTGGGGACTATGGCTACACCTTC. This chain connects TRBV15 to TRBJ1-2, with D possibly being TRBD1 (6 bases). The germline V and J ends were trimmed by 8 bases and 3 bases, with 19 bases remaining between them. The germline CDR1 and CDR2 sequences are LNHNV and YYDKDF (reference sequence). The CDR3 totals 15 residues.

This clonotype was found many times. The chain employs TRBV2 and TRBJ1-5; 8 bases agree with TRBD1. Unmatched junction bases numbered 7, after V lost 2 bases and J lost 7 bases. The CDR3 consists of 15 residues. The germline gives CDR1 SNHLY, CDR2 FYNNEI. The CDR3 loop reads CASSESLAGGQPQHF. In DNA form, the CDR3 reads TGTGCCAGCAGTGAATCGTTGGCAGGGGGCCAGCCCCAGCATTTT.

As to this clonotype: It is unclear where the CDR3 begins or ends on the DNA, so no DNA is shown, and the CDR3 is as TCRdb lists it. V usage is TRBV25-1 and J usage is TRBJ1-4. Germline CDR1 reads MGHDK; CDR2 reads SYGVNS. The CDR3 is 18 amino acids long, termini counted. CDR3 sequence: CASSIYLCSVGYNEKLFF.

The chain is built from TRBV7-9 and TRBJ1-1; D is ambiguous. The CDR3 totals 13 residues. V lost 6 bases, J lost 6 bases, and 14 bases lay in between. Germline lookup yields CDR1 SEHNR and CDR2 FQNEAQ (reference sequence). For the CDR3, the DNA is TGTGCCAGCAGGGGCCCGGGAGGCCCTGAAGCTTTCTTT. Residues: CASRGPGGPEAFF.

This clonotype was counted many times. The chain has TRBV15 and TRBJ1-4; no clear D gene. This CDR3 has 18 residues. Germline V gene sequence: CDR1 LNHNV, CDR2 YYDKDF (reference sequence). V shed 0 bases and J shed 0 bases, with 14 bases lying between them. The CDR3 is CATSRDRGTTATNEKLFF. CDR3 sequence (DNA): TGTGCCACCAGCAGAGATCGGGGTACAACAGCAACTAATGAAAAACTGTTTTTT.

The CDR3 region is CASSLEGVWGYTF. The CDR3 bases are TGTGCCAGCAGCTTAGAGGGGGTCTGGGGCTACACCTTC. V usage is TRBV7-2 and J usage is TRBJ1-2, with a tentative D call TRBD1 (6 bases). The CDR3 consists of 13 residues. CDR1 is SGHTA and CDR2 is FQGNSA in the germline V gene. V shed 1 base and J shed 8 bases, with 11 bases lying between them.